This entry lists 27 T cell receptor beta chains sequenced from one sample in a study of human T cells and chemical hapten exposure. Time point indicated: patch test 1, 2 weeks after DPC sensitization. Treatment specified: therapeutic diphenylcyclopropenone sensitization with weekly scalp DPC. Each CDR3 protein is one row after TCRdb ran MiXCR on the RACE reads. The sample has 300,000 to 400,000 distinct CDR3 sequences, around 7% seen once; the top ten hold 7.5% to 9%. Sequencing was performed on whole blood, taken in connection with sensitization to the hapten diphenylcyclopropenone (DPC). The source of these receptors is a woman between 18 and 29 years old with alopecia areata. Some clones in this sample may be carry-over from other donors' samples.

This clonotype was picked up many times. The chain joins TRBV5-6 to TRBJ1-2; TRBD1 is a possible D gene (5 bases). The ends were cut back, 6 bases at V and 3 bases at J, with 30 bases in the middle. The CDR3 spans 19 residues. Germline loops: CDR1 SGHDT, CDR2 YYEEEE. The CDR3 region is CASIPSHDGAATGYYGYTF. Written as DNA, the CDR3 is TGTGCCAGCATCCCTTCCCATGACGGGGCCGCAACAGGATACTATGGCTACACCTTC. Variable domain in full (rest from reference TRBV5-6 and TRBJ1-2): DAGVTQSPTHLIKTRGQQVTLRCSPKSGHDTVSWYQQALGQGPQFIFQYYEEEERQRGNFPDRFSGHQFPNYSSELNVNALLLGDSALYLCASIPSHDGAATGYYGYTFGSGTRLTVV.

In its sample, this clonotype was seen a few times. The chain has TRBV7-2 and TRBJ2-2; unclear D gene. The V gene lost 5 bases and the J gene lost 4 bases, with 5 bases spanning the gap. The CDR3 is 12 amino acids. The germline V gene has CDR1 SGHTA and CDR2 FQGNSA. The CDR3: CASSAFTGELFF. For the CDR3, the DNA is TGTGCCAGCAGCGCCTTCACCGGGGAGCTGTTTTTT.

This clonotype was counted between two and nine times. The chain uses TRBV3-1 and TRBJ2-6; 8 nucleotides align to TRBD1. Trimming at V came to 3 bases and at J to 0 bases, leaving 10 bases not matched to a gene. The CDR3 contains 19 residues. The germline CDR1 and CDR2 sequences are LGHDT and YNNKEL (reference sequence). The CDR3 sequence is CASSHTRDRSFSGANVLTF. The CDR3 nucleotides are TGTGCCAGCAGCCACACCCGGGACAGGAGTTTCTCTGGGGCCAACGTCCTGACTTTC.

This clonotype was picked up many times. This rearrangement joins TRBV10-3 to TRBJ1-1, with 7 bases that match TRBD1. Per the germline V gene, CDR1 is ENHRY and CDR2 is SYGVKD. This CDR3 region has 11 residues. Germline trimming cut 8 bases from V and 3 bases from J; bases unmatched to any gene: 0. Here the CDR3 reads CAIQGDTEAFF. Here the CDR3 DNA reads TGTGCCATCCAGGGGGACACTGAAGCTTTCTTT.

This clonotype was recorded at least ten times. The chain couples TRBV6-5 to TRBJ1-2; D is perhaps TRBD1 (5 bases). The CDR3 has 14 residues. Trimming pared 2 bases from V and 5 bases from J, leaving 12 bases between. Looked up from germline, CDR1 is MNHEY and CDR2 is SVGAGI. CDR3 sequence (DNA): TGTGCCAGCAGTTACGGCACAGGTTATTATGGCTACACCTTC. Protein sequence: CASSYGTGYYGYTF.

The chain employs TRBV7-2 and TRBJ1-6; 10 bases match TRBD1. V was pared by 3 bases and J by 7 bases, with 9 bases of the junction left unmatched. The CDR3 contains 17 residues. Germline lookup yields CDR1 SGHTA and CDR2 FQGNSA. This CDR3 is CASSFSTGGDLNSPLHF. DNA for the CDR3: TGTGCCAGCAGCTTTTCGACAGGGGGCGACCTGAATTCACCCCTCCACTTT.

This clonotype was seen more than once but under ten times. The gene calls are TRBV20-1 and TRBJ1-1; D is ambiguous. The CDR3 length is 11 residues. Per germline, CDR1 DFQATT and CDR2 SNEGSKA (reference sequence). V lost 5 bases, J lost 1 base, and 5 bases lay in between. The CDR3 DNA is TGCAGTGCTGCAAAGAACACTGAAGCTTTCTTT. The encoded protein is CSAAKNTEAFF.

This clonotype was counted between two and nine times. The CDR3 loop reads CASSLRTPLYTEAFF. The CDR3 region has the DNA TGTGCCAGCAGCCTCAGGACCCCCTTATACACTGAAGCTTTCTTT. The V and J genes are TRBV13 and TRBJ1-1; D is uncertain. The V and J ends lost 5 bases and 3 bases respectively, with 16 bases between them. The CDR3 extends over 15 amino acids. The V gene's germline CDR1 is PRHDT and CDR2 FYEKMQ (reference sequence). Full variable domain (missing parts from reference TRBV13 and TRBJ1-1): AAGVIQSPRHLIKEKRETATLKCYPIPRHDTVYWYQQGPGQDPQFLISFYEKMQSDKGSIPDRFSAQQFSDYHSELNMSSLELGDSALYFCASSLRTPLYTEAFFGQGTRLTVV.

At least ten counts were recorded for this clonotype. The rearrangement joins TRBV6-5 to TRBJ1-1; possible D gene TRBD1, 5 bases. This CDR3 spans 14 amino acids. The germline V and J ends were trimmed by 9 bases and 3 bases, with 17 bases remaining between them. CDR1 is MNHEY, CDR2 SVGAGI, per germline. The CDR3 loop reads CASLKSGRDTEAFF. DNA for the CDR3: TGTGCCAGTTTGAAATCAGGGAGGGACACTGAAGCTTTCTTT.

This clonotype was seen only a few times. The chain links TRBV28 to TRBJ2-3; 7 bases are shared with TRBD2. Germline V gene lookup returns CDR1 MDHEN and CDR2 SYDVKM. The CDR3 loop spans 14 amino acids. V lost 5 bases, J lost 3 bases, and 5 bases stayed unmatched. The CDR3: CASSPRLATDTQYF. CDR3 nucleotide sequence: TGTGCCAGCAGTCCAAGACTAGCTACAGATACGCAGTATTTT.

This clonotype was seen only a few times. This chain joins TRBV7-9 and TRBJ1-1; possibly TRBD1 for D (5 bases). Between the trimmed V and J ends, which lost 4 bases and 11 bases, there was a span of 14 bases. The CDR3 contains 12 residues. The V gene's germline CDR1 is SEHNR and CDR2 FQNEAQ (reference sequence). CDR3 region: CASSSGEGKAFF. In nucleotides, the CDR3 is TGTGCCAGCAGCTCCGGGGAGGGGAAGGCTTTCTTT.

This clonotype was detected ten times or more. This rearrangement joins TRBV6-2 or TRBV6-3 to TRBJ2-4; D not resolved. The length of the CDR3 is 13 residues. Trimming cost V 0 bases and J 12 bases, with 12 bases left between them. CDR1 and CDR2 from the germline V gene are MNHEY and SVGEGT. The CDR3 region is CASSYSQQTNQYF. For the CDR3, the DNA is TGTGCCAGCAGTTACTCACAACAGACAAATCAGTACTTC.

This clonotype was seen a handful of times. The CDR3 nucleotides are TGTGCCAGCAGTCCGGCGGGGGGCAATGAGCAGTTCTTC. This translates into CASSPAGGNEQFF. J is TRBJ2-1 and V is TRBV12-3 or TRBV12-4; TRBD2 matches at 8 bases. V lost 5 bases, J lost 6 bases, and 3 bases stayed unmatched. CDR3 length: 13 amino acids.

This clonotype was picked up a small number of times. The J gene is TRBJ1-5, the V gene TRBV7-2, with 7 bases fitting TRBD1. Trimming cost V 4 bases and J 5 bases; bases outside gene matches: 5. The length of the CDR3 is 14 residues. Germline V gene lookup returns CDR1 SGHTA and CDR2 FQGNSA. CDR3 region: CASSYTGVDQPQHF. In DNA, the CDR3 is TGTGCCAGCAGCTATACAGGGGTAGATCAGCCCCAGCATTTT.

CDR3: CASKVGQGNSPLHF. The DNA of the CDR3 is TGTGCCAGCAAAGTAGGGCAAGGAAATTCACCCCTCCACTTT. The genes are TRBV6-5 and TRBJ1-6; no reliable D call. The V end was cut by 7 bases, the J end by 7 bases, with 14 bases between. Germline V gene lookup returns CDR1 MNHEY and CDR2 SVGAGI. This CDR3 spans 14 amino acids.

The chain is built from TRBV7-2 and TRBJ2-2, with 7 bases that match TRBD1. Germline V gene sequence: CDR1 SGHTA, CDR2 FQGNSA. The CDR3 consists of 16 residues. V lost 5 bases to trimming and J lost 0 bases; unmatched junction nucleotides: 6. The CDR3 loop reads CASSPVGQPNTGELFF. The CDR3 bases are TGTGCCAGCAGCCCCGTGGGACAGCCGAACACCGGGGAGCTGTTTTTT.

This clonotype was counted only a few times. This chain links TRBV6-2 or TRBV6-3 with TRBJ2-2, with D perhaps TRBD1 (6 bases). This CDR3 is built from 12 residues. Germline V gene lookup returns CDR1 MNHEY and CDR2 SVGEGT. The V end was cut by 6 bases, the J end by 7 bases, with 9 bases between. CDR3 nucleotide sequence: TGTGCCAGCAGGAACAGGGACGGGGAGCTGTTTTTT. Translated: CASRNRDGELFF.

V gene TRBV28 combines with J gene TRBJ1-2, with TRBD1 as a possible D gene (6 bases). From germline, CDR1 is MDHEN and CDR2 SYDVKM. Trimming removed 2 bases from V and 2 bases from J, with 18 bases in between. The CDR3 is 17 residues long. CDR3 sequence: CASSLDFGGTLNYGYTF. DNA of the CDR3: TGTGCCAGCAGTTTAGATTTTGGGGGCACCCTAAACTATGGCTACACCTTC.

On this clonotype: One end of the junction does not line up with germline, which may come from a read error. The chain employs TRBV6-2 or TRBV6-3 and TRBJ1-5; D is uncertain. The CDR3 length is 18 residues. CDR1 is MNHEY, CDR2 SVGEGT, per germline. DNA of the CDR3: TGTGCCAGCAGTTACTCGAGGAAGGCTTATTCTAGCAATCAGCCTCAGCATTTT. This gives the protein CASSYSRKAYSSNQPQHF.

Regarding this clonotype: One end of the junction varies from germline; a read error may be responsible. The V gene is TRBV12-3 or TRBV12-4, the J gene TRBJ1-2, with 7 bases that match TRBD1. This CDR3 comprises 15 residues. Written as DNA, the CDR3 is TGTGCCGGCAGTTTAGGTGGACAGGCTTCTCATGGCTACACCTTC. It yields the protein CAGSLGGQASHGYTF.

In this sample, this clonotype turned up many times. This chain connects TRBV4-1 to TRBJ2-3; 8 bases are shared with TRBD1. This CDR3 is 18 amino acids long. The germline V gene encodes CDR1 MGHRA and CDR2 YSYEKL. The V and J ends lost 0 bases and 2 bases, in that order; junction bases with no gene match: 10. The CDR3 DNA follows: TGCGCCAGCAGCCAAGATCGCGGACAGGGAGAAGTCACAGATACGCAGTATTTT. Translated: CASSQDRGQGEVTDTQYF.

This chain connects TRBV27 to TRBJ1-6; D gene unclear. V gave up 3 bases and J gave up 11 bases, with 8 bases separating them. The CDR3 has 12 residues. Germline V CDR1 and CDR2: MNHEY, SMNVEV (reference sequence). The CDR3 DNA is TGTGCCAGCAGTTTCCCCCGAACACCCCTCCACTTT. This codes for CASSFPRTPLHF.

This clonotype has a count of ten or more. This chain uses TRBV7-2 with TRBJ2-3, with D possibly being TRBD2 (6 bases). The length of the CDR3 is 14 residues. Deletions cut 4 bases from V and 3 bases from J, with 11 bases between. Germline V CDR1 and CDR2: SGHTA, FQGNSA. CDR3 nucleotides: TGTGCCAGCAGCTGGGTCGCGGGGACAGATACGCAGTATTTT. It codes for CASSWVAGTDTQYF.

The chain uses TRBV6-2 or TRBV6-3 and TRBJ2-7; D unclear. Trimming cost V 4 bases and J 5 bases, with 21 bases left between them. The CDR3 consists of 16 residues. CDR1 and CDR2 (germline): MNHEY, SVGEGT. In nucleotides, the CDR3 is TGTGCCAGCAGTTTCCTCAAGGACGGACCAGAGGACGAGCAGTACTTC. Translated, it gives CASSFLKDGPEDEQYF.

At least ten counts were recorded for this clonotype. This chain joins TRBV7-2 and TRBJ2-3; 12 bases fit TRBD2. The germline CDR1 and CDR2 sequences are SGHTA and FQGNSA. Trimming at V came to 5 bases and at J to 2 bases, leaving 5 bases not matched to a gene. The CDR3 runs to 16 residues. CDR3 nucleotides: TGTGCCAGCAGCAAGAGACTAGCGGGGGCCACAGATACGCAGTATTTT. Its protein product is CASSKRLAGATDTQYF.

This clonotype was counted only a few times. The chain employs TRBV11-2 and TRBJ2-3, with 8 bases matching TRBD2. This CDR3 region has 17 residues. V lost 5 bases, J lost 0 bases, and 10 bases stayed unmatched. Germline V CDR1 and CDR2: SGHAT, FQNNGV. This CDR3 reads CASSPRGGGRSTDTQYF. CDR3 nucleotide sequence: TGTGCCAGCAGCCCTCGCGGCGGGGGGAGAAGCACAGATACGCAGTATTTT.

This chain links TRBV10-3 with TRBJ2-4; perhaps TRBD2 as D (6 bases). Per germline, CDR1 ENHRY and CDR2 SYGVKD. V was cut by 8 bases and J by 1 base, with 15 bases left in between. This CDR3 has 15 residues. CDR3 in amino acids: CAIGTPDAAKNIQYF. The CDR3 DNA reads as TGTGCCATCGGGACTCCGGACGCGGCCAAAAACATTCAGTACTTC.